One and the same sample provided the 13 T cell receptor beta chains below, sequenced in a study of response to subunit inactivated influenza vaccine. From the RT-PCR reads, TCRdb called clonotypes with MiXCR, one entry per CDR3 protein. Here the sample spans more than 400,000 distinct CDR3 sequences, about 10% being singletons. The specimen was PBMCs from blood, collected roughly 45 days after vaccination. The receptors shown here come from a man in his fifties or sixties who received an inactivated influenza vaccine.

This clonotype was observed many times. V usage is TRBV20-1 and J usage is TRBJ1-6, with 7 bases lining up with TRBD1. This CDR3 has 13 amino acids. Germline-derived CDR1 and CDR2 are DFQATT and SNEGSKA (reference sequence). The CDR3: CTAARDSGSPLHF. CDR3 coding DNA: TGCACCGCGGCCAGGGACAGTGGTTCACCCCTCCACTTT.

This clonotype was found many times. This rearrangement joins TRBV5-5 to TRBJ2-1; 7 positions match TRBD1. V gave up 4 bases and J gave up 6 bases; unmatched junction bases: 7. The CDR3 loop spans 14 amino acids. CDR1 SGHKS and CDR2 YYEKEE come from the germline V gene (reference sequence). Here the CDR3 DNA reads TGTGCCAGCAGCGTCTCGGACAGGTCCAATGAGCAGTTCTTC. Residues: CASSVSDRSNEQFF.

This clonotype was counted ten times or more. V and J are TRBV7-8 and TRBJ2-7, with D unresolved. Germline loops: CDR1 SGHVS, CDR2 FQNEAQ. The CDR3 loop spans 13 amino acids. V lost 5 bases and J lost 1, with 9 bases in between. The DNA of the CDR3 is TGTGCCAGCAGCCCGCGACTGTCCTACGAGCAGTACTTC. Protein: CASSPRLSYEQYF.

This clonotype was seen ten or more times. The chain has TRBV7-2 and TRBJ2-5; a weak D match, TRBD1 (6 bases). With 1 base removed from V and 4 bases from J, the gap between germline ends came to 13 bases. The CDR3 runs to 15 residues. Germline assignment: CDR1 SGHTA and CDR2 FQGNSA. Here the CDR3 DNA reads TGTGCCAGCAGCTTAGATGCAGGGGTAGGAGAGACCCAGTACTTC. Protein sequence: CASSLDAGVGETQYF.

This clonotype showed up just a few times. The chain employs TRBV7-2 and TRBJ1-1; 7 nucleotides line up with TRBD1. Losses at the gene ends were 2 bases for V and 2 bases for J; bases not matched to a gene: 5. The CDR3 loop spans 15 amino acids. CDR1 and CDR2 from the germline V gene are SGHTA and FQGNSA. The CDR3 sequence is CASSLRRQGNTEAFF. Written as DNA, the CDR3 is TGTGCCAGCAGCTTAAGGAGACAGGGAAACACTGAAGCTTTCTTT.

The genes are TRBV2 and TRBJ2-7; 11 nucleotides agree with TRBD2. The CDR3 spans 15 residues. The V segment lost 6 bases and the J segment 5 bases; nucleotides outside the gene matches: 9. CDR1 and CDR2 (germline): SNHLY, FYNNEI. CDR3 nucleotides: TGTGCCAGCAGCGTACTAGCGGGAGTTGGGAACGAGCAGTACTTC. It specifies CASSVLAGVGNEQYF.

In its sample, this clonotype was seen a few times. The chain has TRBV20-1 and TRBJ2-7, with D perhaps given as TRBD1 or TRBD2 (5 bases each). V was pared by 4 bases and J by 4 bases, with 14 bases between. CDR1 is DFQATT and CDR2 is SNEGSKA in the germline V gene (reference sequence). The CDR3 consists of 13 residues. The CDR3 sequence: CSAKVGTAYEQYF. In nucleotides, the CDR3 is TGCAGTGCTAAGGTCGGGACCGCATACGAGCAGTACTTC.

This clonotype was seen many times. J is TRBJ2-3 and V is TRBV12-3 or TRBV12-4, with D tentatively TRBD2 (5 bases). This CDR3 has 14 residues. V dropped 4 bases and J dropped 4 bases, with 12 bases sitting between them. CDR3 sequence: CASSSPPGADTQYF. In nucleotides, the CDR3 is TGTGCCAGCAGTTCACCCCCCGGGGCAGATACGCAGTATTTT.

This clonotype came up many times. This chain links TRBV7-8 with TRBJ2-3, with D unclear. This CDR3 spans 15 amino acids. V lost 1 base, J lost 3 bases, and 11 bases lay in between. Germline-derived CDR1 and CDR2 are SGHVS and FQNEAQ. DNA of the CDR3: TGTGCCAGCAGCTTAGGGACCCACTTTACAGATACGCAGTATTTT. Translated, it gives CASSLGTHFTDTQYF.

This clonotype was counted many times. The CDR3, as DNA: TGTGCCAGCAGCTCGGACGTGGTCCAGTTCTTC. Protein sequence: CASSSDVVQFF. This rearrangement joins TRBV5-6 to TRBJ2-1; D unclear. The CDR3 runs to 11 residues. V was pared by 3 bases and J by 13 bases, with 11 bases between. Germline V gives CDR1 SGHDT, CDR2 YYEEEE.

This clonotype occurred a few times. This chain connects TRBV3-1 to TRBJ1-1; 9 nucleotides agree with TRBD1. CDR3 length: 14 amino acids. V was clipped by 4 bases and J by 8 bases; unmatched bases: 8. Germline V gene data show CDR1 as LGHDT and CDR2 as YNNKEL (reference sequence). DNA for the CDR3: TGTGCCAGCAGCCTCCCGGGACAGGGCGTCGAAGCTTTCTTT. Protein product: CASSLPGQGVEAFF.

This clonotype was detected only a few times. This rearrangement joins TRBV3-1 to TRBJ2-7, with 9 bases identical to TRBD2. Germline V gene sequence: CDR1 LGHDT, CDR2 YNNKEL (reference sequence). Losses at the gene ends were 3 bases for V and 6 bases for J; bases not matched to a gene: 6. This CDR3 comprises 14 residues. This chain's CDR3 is CASSHASGGSEQYF. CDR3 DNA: TGTGCCAGCAGCCATGCGAGCGGGGGGAGCGAGCAGTACTTC.

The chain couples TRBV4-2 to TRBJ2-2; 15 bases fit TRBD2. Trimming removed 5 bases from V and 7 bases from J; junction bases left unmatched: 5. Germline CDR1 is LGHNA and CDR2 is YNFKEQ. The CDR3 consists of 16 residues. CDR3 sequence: CASSFGLAGGVGELFF. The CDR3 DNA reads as TGTGCCAGCAGCTTCGGACTAGCGGGGGGGGTCGGGGAGCTGTTTTTT.